This passage covers 30 T cell receptor beta chains from one sample sequenced in a study of beta chain features in type 1 diabetes. Overall study results and limits: Across all four CD4+ subsets, people with type 1 diabetes showed modestly shorter TCRB CDR3s.

Antigens for these TCRs are unknown. Investigators reverse transcribed all isolated RNA, so they sequenced expressed TCRB transcripts. Some clones are missing from TCRdb's copy, which holds only in-frame ones; the method was immunoSEQ multiplex PCR. This table has 300,000 to 350,000 clones, about 14% appearing once. Sequences were obtained from naive CD4+ T cells from blood. The receptors were sampled from a young woman with type 1 diabetes.

The chain has TRBV29-1 and TRBJ2-2; D ambiguous. Trimming pared 4 bases from V and 4 bases from J, leaving 10 bases between. This CDR3 is 13 amino acids long. Germline V gives CDR1 SQVTM, CDR2 ANQGSEA. DNA for the CDR3: TGCAGCGTTGCCCCTCGGTTCACCGGGGAGCTGTTTTTT. Translated, it gives CSVAPRFTGELFF.

This clone came up a few times. This chain links TRBV30 with TRBJ2-3; TRBD1 might be the D (5 bases). The germline V gene has CDR1 GTSNPN and CDR2 SVGIG (reference sequence). CDR3 length: 14 residues. V was trimmed by 3 bases and J by 0 bases, leaving 10 bases between them. The CDR3 sequence is CAWRTAGSTDTQYF. CDR3 DNA: TGTGCCTGGAGGACGGCAGGGAGCACAGATACGCAGTATTTT.

This clone was recorded a few times. This sequence joins TRBV7-3 and TRBJ2-7; 13 bases are shared with TRBD2. J was trimmed by 4 bases and V by 5 bases; bases with no gene match: 5. Germline CDR1 and CDR2: SGHTA and FQGTGA. The CDR3 is made up of 15 amino acids. In nucleotides, the CDR3 is TGTGCCAGCAGCCCTCGGACTAGCGGGAGTTACGAGCAGTACTTC. This sequence encodes CASSPRTSGSYEQYF.

This clone was seen only a few times. This chain connects TRBV28 to TRBJ2-7; TRBD2 agrees at 12 bases. Trimming took 6 bases from V and 4 from J; bases not matched to a gene: 4. There are 14 residues in the CDR3. Per germline, CDR1 MDHEN and CDR2 SYDVKM. The CDR3 loop is CASSRTSGTYEQYF. DNA of the CDR3: TGTGCCAGCAGCAGGACTAGCGGGACATACGAGCAGTACTTC. Full variable domain (missing parts from reference TRBV28 and TRBJ2-7): DVKVTQSSRYLVKRTGEKVFLECVQDMDHENMFWYRQDPGLGLRLIYFSYDVKMKEKGDIPEGYSVSREKKERFSLILESASTNQTSMYLCASSRTSGTYEQYFGPGTRLTVT.

This clone has a handful of counts. DNA for the CDR3: TGTGCCAGCAGCCTTGACAGAATAGCCGACAATGAGCAGTTCTTC. This codes for CASSLDRIADNEQFF. The chain uses TRBV11-3 and TRBJ2-1, with a weak D call TRBD1 (5 bases). This CDR3 is 15 amino acids long. The V end was cut by 5 bases, the J end by 5 bases, with 16 bases between. Germline V gene sequence: CDR1 SGHNT, CDR2 YENEEA.

The gene calls are TRBV11-3 and TRBJ2-1, with a possible D match to TRBD1 (7 bases). The CDR3 contains 14 residues. Germline assignment: CDR1 SGHNT and CDR2 YENEEA. Trimming removed 3 bases at V and 8 bases at J, with 14 bases between. In DNA form, the CDR3 reads TGTGCCAGCAGCTTGGAGGGGGCGCGGGATGAGCAGTTCTTC. Its protein is CASSLEGARDEQFF. The full variable domain, completed using reference TRBV11-3 and TRBJ2-1, is EAGVVQSPRYKIIEKKQPVAFWCNPISGHNTLYWYLQNLGQGPELLIRYENEEAVDDSQLPKDRFSAERLKGVDSTLKIQPAELGDSAVYLCASSLEGARDEQFFGPGTRLTVL.

This clone was seen more than once but under ten times. This chain connects TRBV29-1 to TRBJ2-4, with a possible D match to TRBD2 (6 bases). This CDR3 has 12 residues. CDR1 is SQVTM, CDR2 ANQGSEA, per germline. The V and J ends lost 6 bases and 8 bases respectively, with 14 bases between them. This CDR3 reads CSVILAGYIQYF. CDR3 DNA: TGCAGCGTGATACTAGCTGGGTACATTCAGTACTTC.

This clone was detected a few times. This chain links TRBV5-5 with TRBJ2-7, with D possibly matching TRBD2 (5 bases). V was cut by 4 bases and J by 2 bases, with 13 bases left in between. CDR3 length equals 14 residues. Germline V gives CDR1 SGHKS, CDR2 YYEKEE (reference sequence). CDR3 amino acids: CASSPSLGTYEQYF. In DNA form, the CDR3 reads TGTGCCAGCAGCCCGTCACTAGGCACCTACGAGCAGTACTTC.

This clone showed up many times. The chain links TRBV29-1 to TRBJ2-1; unclear D gene. The CDR3 spans 15 residues. The V end was cut by 0 bases, the J end by 5 bases, with 14 bases between. Germline V gene lookup returns CDR1 SQVTM and CDR2 ANQGSEA. CDR3 in amino acids: CSVEDPLAENNEQFF. In nucleotides, the CDR3 is TGCAGCGTTGAAGATCCGTTGGCGGAAAACAATGAGCAGTTCTTC.

The DNA for the CDR3 is TGTGCCAGCACCCCACATCGGGGCTACAATGAGCAGTTCTTC. Encoded protein: CASTPHRGYNEQFF. The V and J genes are TRBV7-9 and TRBJ2-1, with a possible D match to TRBD2 (5 bases). CDR3 length: 14 amino acids. V dropped 7 bases and J dropped 3 bases, with 13 bases sitting between them. The germline gives CDR1 SEHNR, CDR2 FQNEAQ (reference sequence). Full variable domain (outside the CDR3, taken from reference TRBV7-9 and TRBJ2-1): DTGVSQNPRHKITKRGQNVTFRCDPISEHNRLYWYRQTLGQGPEFLTYFQNEAQLEKSRLLSDRFSAERPKGSFSTLEIQRTEQGDSAMYLCASTPHRGYNEQFFGPGTRLTVL.

This clone has just a few counts. V and J are TRBV28 and TRBJ2-6; D is uncertain. The CDR3 consists of 11 residues. The V gene's germline CDR1 is MDHEN and CDR2 SYDVKM. V lost 7 bases, J lost 12 bases, and 10 bases lay in between. The chain's CDR3 is CASTGPGVLTF. CDR3 sequence (DNA): TGTGCCAGCACCGGTCCGGGCGTCCTGACTTTC.

This clone appeared a few times. This chain uses TRBV7-3 with TRBJ2-2, with TRBD1 matching over 7 bases. This CDR3 has 14 amino acids. V trimming: 10 bases; J trimming: 0 bases; junction bases outside the gene matches: 5. Germline V lookup: CDR1 SGHTA, CDR2 FQGTGA. CDR3 sequence (DNA): TGTGCCACTAGGACAGGATCGAACACCGGGGAGCTGTTTTTT. It encodes CATRTGSNTGELFF. Drawing the rest from reference TRBV7-3 and TRBJ2-2, the complete variable domain is GAGVSQTPSNKVTEKGKYVELRCDPISGHTALYWYRQSLGQGPEFLIYFQGTGAADDSGLPNDRFFAVRPEGSVSTLKIQRTERGDSAVYLCATRTGSNTGELFFGEGSRLTVL.

This clone was detected a few times. V is TRBV11-2 and J is TRBJ2-2; D not resolved. V lost 0 bases and J 3 bases, leaving 2 bases between the germline ends. The length of the CDR3 is 13 residues. CDR1 SGHAT and CDR2 FQNNGV come from the germline V gene. The CDR3 loop reads CASSLDYTGELFF. The CDR3 DNA is TGTGCCAGCAGCTTAGACTACACCGGGGAGCTGTTTTTT.

There are a few counts of this clone. J is TRBJ2-3 and V is TRBV7-3, with a tentative D call TRBD2 (7 bases). V shed 5 bases and J shed 0 bases, with 15 bases lying between them. The CDR3 length is 16 residues. Germline CDR1 and CDR2: SGHTA and FQGTGA. As DNA, the CDR3 is TGTGCCAGCAGCCCCCGAGGGGGGGCTAGCACAGATACGCAGTATTTT. Its translation: CASSPRGGASTDTQYF.

This clone showed up just a few times. V usage is TRBV4-3 and J usage is TRBJ2-3; a possible D gene is TRBD2 (6 bases). V lost 5 bases and J lost 6, with 18 bases in between. CDR1 and CDR2 from the germline V gene are LGHNA and YSLEER. The CDR3 is 15 residues long. The CDR3 is CASSLVGGGMDTQYF. In DNA form, the CDR3 reads TGCGCCAGCAGCTTAGTTGGTGGGGGGATGGATACGCAGTATTTT.

The table lists this clone with a few counts. The genes are TRBV27 and TRBJ1-1; D might be TRBD1 (6 bases). V was cut by 3 bases and J by 0 bases, with 14 bases left in between. CDR1 and CDR2 (germline): MNHEY, SMNVEV (reference sequence). The CDR3 totals 16 residues. CDR3: CASSFGGALMNTEAFF. DNA of the CDR3: TGTGCCAGCAGTTTTGGGGGCGCGTTGATGAACACTGAAGCTTTCTTT.

This clone was detected only a few times. The chain has TRBV7-8 and TRBJ2-5; D is perhaps TRBD2 (6 bases). The germline gives CDR1 SGHVS, CDR2 FQNEAQ. This CDR3 contains 14 residues. Trimming took 5 bases from V and 4 from J, leaving 14 bases between them. CDR3 sequence: CASSRATGGETQYF. The CDR3 DNA reads TGTGCCAGCAGCCGGGCGACCGGGGGAGAGACCCAGTACTTC.

This clone appeared a few times. This chain connects TRBV18 to TRBJ1-2; TRBD1 agrees at 8 bases. V was clipped by 4 bases and J by 13 bases; unmatched bases: 8. Germline-derived CDR1 and CDR2 are KGHSH and LQKENI. The CDR3 has 12 residues. In DNA, the CDR3 is TGTGCCAGCTCACAGAATCGACAGGGGATCACCTTC. Its protein is CASSQNRQGITF.

This clone was counted between two and nine times. The chain couples TRBV20-1 to TRBJ1-1, with 7 bases lining up with TRBD1. The germline V gene has CDR1 DFQATT and CDR2 SNEGSKA (reference sequence). The junction had 9 bases not matched to a gene; V was cut back by 5 bases and J by 12 bases. The CDR3 has 11 residues. The CDR3 nucleotides are TGCAGTGCTGGCCGACAGGGCATTACTTTCTTT. This gives the protein CSAGRQGITFF.

Only a few counts were recorded for this clone. This sequence joins TRBV29-1 and TRBJ2-3, with 8 bases aligning to TRBD1. Germline trimming cut 5 bases from V and 0 bases from J; bases unmatched to any gene: 7. The CDR3 consists of 15 residues. Germline-derived CDR1 and CDR2 are SQVTM and ANQGSEA. CDR3: CSVKVQGASTDTQYF. The DNA for the CDR3 is TGCAGCGTTAAAGTGCAGGGGGCTAGCACAGATACGCAGTATTTT.

This clone has only a few counts. This chain connects TRBV2 to TRBJ2-7, with a possible D match to TRBD1 (5 bases). The V gene lost 1 base and the J gene lost 2 bases, with 9 bases spanning the gap. The germline V gene has CDR1 SNHLY and CDR2 FYNNEI. This CDR3 is 14 amino acids long. DNA of the CDR3: TGTGCCAGCAGTGAAGAGCAGGGCCCCTACGAGCAGTACTTC. It codes for CASSEEQGPYEQYF.

This chain uses TRBV6-5 with TRBJ2-3; 8 bases are shared with TRBD2. This CDR3 is built from 14 residues. Germline values: CDR1 MNHEY, CDR2 SVGAGI. The V segment lost 10 bases and the J segment 4 bases; nucleotides outside the gene matches: 10. The CDR3 sequence is CATGGLVSSDTQYF. For the CDR3, the DNA is TGTGCCACCGGGGGACTAGTTTCCTCAGATACGCAGTATTTT.

The rearrangement links TRBV5-1 to TRBJ2-3, with D maybe TRBD1 (5 bases). This CDR3 region has 15 residues. Trimming cost V 5 bases and J 3 bases, with 16 bases left between them. Looked up from germline, CDR1 is SGHRS and CDR2 is YFSETQ. CDR3 DNA sequence: TGCGCCAGCAGTCCAGGGCGCCAGACTACAGATACGCAGTATTTT. Translating it yields CASSPGRQTTDTQYF.

This chain connects TRBV30 to TRBJ2-5; 10 nucleotides line up with TRBD2. Germline V gives CDR1 GTSNPN, CDR2 SVGIG (reference sequence). CDR3 length equals 16 residues. V shed 4 bases and J 0 bases; nucleotides not matched to a gene: 8. CDR3 coding DNA: TGTGCCTGGAAGGGCGGGACTAGCGCGTACCAAGAGACCCAGTACTTC. Translation gives CAWKGGTSAYQETQYF.

This clone was observed a few times. This chain links TRBV6-6 with TRBJ1-1; the match to TRBD1 covers 8 bases. V shed 5 bases, J shed 4 bases, and the junction held 6 bases outside the gene matches. Germline-derived CDR1 and CDR2 are MNHNY and SVGAGI (reference sequence). The CDR3 totals 14 residues. The CDR3 coding sequence is TGTGCCAGCAGTATCCAGGGGGCAGGCACTGAAGCTTTCTTT. Encoded protein: CASSIQGAGTEAFF.

The V call is TRBV9, the J call TRBJ2-1, with D possibly TRBD1 on 5 matching bases. The CDR3 totals 13 residues. The germline V and J ends were trimmed by 0 bases and 7 bases, with 8 bases remaining between them. CDR1 and CDR2 (germline): SGDLS, YYNGEE. The CDR3 nucleotides are TGTGCCAGCAGCGTAGTAGGGGTAAATGAGCAGTTCTTC. This sequence encodes CASSVVGVNEQFF.

In regard to this clone: This sample includes further DNA sequences coding for the same CDR3. This sequence joins TRBV7-3 and TRBJ2-3; D gene ambiguous. There are 14 residues in the CDR3. Germline V gene lookup returns CDR1 SGHTA and CDR2 FQGTGA. The ends were cut back, 2 bases at V and 0 bases at J, with 6 bases in the middle. DNA of the CDR3: TGTGCCAGCAGCTTACGAGCTAGCACAGATACGCAGTATTTT. It is translated as CASSLRASTDTQYF.

This chain uses TRBV5-6 with TRBJ2-3; 9 bases fit TRBD2. J lost 5 bases, V lost 1 base, and 5 bases had no gene match. This CDR3 comprises 15 residues. Germline loops: CDR1 SGHDT, CDR2 YYEEEE. CDR3 sequence (DNA): TGTGCCAGCAGCTTGAGGGGACTAGCAGGAGATACGCAGTATTTT. It translates to CASSLRGLAGDTQYF.

The rearrangement joins TRBV2 to TRBJ2-5; D is possibly TRBD1 (6 bases). Germline CDR1 SNHLY, CDR2 FYNNEI. The ends were cut back, 8 bases at V and 0 bases at J, with 7 bases in the middle. The CDR3 has 12 residues. The CDR3 DNA sequence: TGTGCCAGCCGGGACAACCAAGAGACCCAGTACTTC. Protein: CASRDNQETQYF.

The chain uses TRBV2 and TRBJ1-2; 7 nucleotides line up with TRBD1. This CDR3 has 13 residues. The germline V gene has CDR1 SNHLY and CDR2 FYNNEI. V shed 5 bases and J 5 bases; nucleotides not matched to a gene: 5. The CDR3: CASSPTGKYGYTF. CDR3 sequence (DNA): TGTGCCAGCAGTCCGACAGGGAAGTATGGCTACACCTTC.